The 4 T cell receptor beta chains reported below all come from one sample, sequenced in a study of T cell repertoires in cytomegalovirus infection. TCRdb fed the reads into MiXCR, producing one record per CDR3 protein. The sample includes roughly 920,000 distinct CDR3 sequences, around 30% of them seen just once. The antigens of these receptors remain unknown. Sample: cultured CD8+ T cells from PBMCs, taken from culture after CMV antigen stimulation. Receptor source: a human donor in good health (CMV status not recorded). Some clones in this sample may be carry-over from other donors' samples.

This clonotype was counted a few times. The V and J genes are TRBV27 and TRBJ2-2; 8 bases line up with TRBD1. The CDR3 has 14 residues. CDR1 is MNHEY, CDR2 SMNVEV, per germline (reference sequence). The ends lost 4 bases at V and 6 bases at J; junction bases unmatched: 4. The CDR3 loop reads CASSSLQGAGELFF. The CDR3, as DNA: TGTGCCAGCAGTTCATTACAGGGGGCCGGGGAGCTGTTTTTT.

This rearrangement joins TRBV20-1 to TRBJ2-1; either TRBD1 or TRBD2 may supply D (5 bases each). The V gene's germline CDR1 is DFQATT and CDR2 SNEGSKA (reference sequence). There are 13 residues in the CDR3. The CDR3 loop is CSEPGRSYNEQFF. CDR3 bases: TGCAGCGAACCGGGACGGTCCTACAATGAGCAGTTCTTC.

This clonotype was seen only a few times. The rearrangement joins TRBV29-1 to TRBJ1-1; no definite D call. Germline CDR1 is SQVTM and CDR2 is ANQGSEA. The CDR3 covers 13 residues. The V end was cut by 0 bases, the J end by 5 bases, with 10 bases between. The CDR3 nucleotides are TGCAGCGTTGAAGAGAATAGGAATACTGAAGCTTTCTTT. It encodes CSVEENRNTEAFF.

The chain links TRBV15 to TRBJ1-3, with D maybe TRBD1 (5 bases). In germline, CDR1 is LNHNV, CDR2 YYDKDF (reference sequence). The CDR3 runs 14 residues. Deletions cut 5 bases from V and 6 bases from J, with 14 bases between. The CDR3 here is CATSLRGYLNTIYF. CDR3 nucleotide sequence: TGTGCCACCAGCCTAAGGGGATATTTAAACACCATATATTTT. The variable domain in full, with the rest retrieved from reference TRBV15 and TRBJ1-3, is DAMVIQNPRYQVTQFGKPVTLSCSQTLNHNVMYWYQQKSSQAPKLLFHYYDKDFNNEADTPDNFQSRRPNTSFCFLDIRSPGLGDTAMYLCATSLRGYLNTIYFGEGSWLTVV.